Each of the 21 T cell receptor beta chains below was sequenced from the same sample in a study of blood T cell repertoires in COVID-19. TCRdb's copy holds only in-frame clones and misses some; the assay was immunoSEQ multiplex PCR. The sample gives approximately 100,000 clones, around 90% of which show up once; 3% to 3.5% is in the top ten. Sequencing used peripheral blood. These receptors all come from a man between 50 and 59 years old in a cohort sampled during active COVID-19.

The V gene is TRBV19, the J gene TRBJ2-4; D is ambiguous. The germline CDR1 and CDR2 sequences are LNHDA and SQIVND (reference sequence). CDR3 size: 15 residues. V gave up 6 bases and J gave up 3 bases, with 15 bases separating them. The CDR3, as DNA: TGTGCCAGTAGGCCTGGGCTCCTGGGCAAAAACATTCAGTACTTC. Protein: CASRPGLLGKNIQYF.

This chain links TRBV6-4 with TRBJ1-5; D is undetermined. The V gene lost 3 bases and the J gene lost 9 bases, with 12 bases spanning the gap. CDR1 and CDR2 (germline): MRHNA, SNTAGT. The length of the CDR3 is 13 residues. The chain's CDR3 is CASSEDGFRPQHF. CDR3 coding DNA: TGTGCCAGCAGTGAAGACGGGTTTCGGCCCCAGCATTTT.

The CDR3 nucleotides are TGCGCCAGCAGCCAAGATATGTCCTACGAGCAGTACTTC. Amino acids: CASSQDMSYEQYF. V gene TRBV4-3 combines with J gene TRBJ2-7; D is ambiguous. The CDR3 runs 13 residues. CDR1 is LGHNA and CDR2 is YSLEER in the germline V gene. V lost 0 bases and J 1 base, leaving 4 bases between the germline ends.

CDR3 residues: CASRQNGGDRQSPLHF. The DNA for the CDR3 is TGTGCCAGCAGGCAAAACGGGGGGGACCGACAGTCACCCCTCCACTTT. The chain links TRBV21-1 to TRBJ1-6. TRBV21-1 is shown as a pseudogene. The CDR3 loop spans 16 amino acids.

This CDR3 reads CASSSGQAPPQYF. The CDR3 DNA is TGTGCCAGCAGCTCTGGACAGGCGCCCCCGCAGTATTTT. The V and J genes are TRBV7-2 and TRBJ2-3; 7 bases are a match to TRBD1. Looked up from germline, CDR1 is SGHTA and CDR2 is FQGNSA. The length of the CDR3 is 13 residues. The V segment lost 4 bases and the J segment 10 bases; nucleotides outside the gene matches: 8.

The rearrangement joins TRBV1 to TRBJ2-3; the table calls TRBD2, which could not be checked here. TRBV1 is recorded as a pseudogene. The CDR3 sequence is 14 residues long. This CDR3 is CTSAAGGPTDTQYF. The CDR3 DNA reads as TGCACCAGCGCAGCCGGGGGACCCACAGATACGCAGTATTTT.

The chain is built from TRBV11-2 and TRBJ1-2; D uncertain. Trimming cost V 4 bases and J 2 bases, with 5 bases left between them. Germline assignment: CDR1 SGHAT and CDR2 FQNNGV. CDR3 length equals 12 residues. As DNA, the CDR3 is TGTGCCAGCAGCTCGTCCAACTATGGCTACACCTTC. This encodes CASSSSNYGYTF. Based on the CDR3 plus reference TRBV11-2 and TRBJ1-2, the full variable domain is EAGVAQSPRYKIIEKRQSVAFWCNPISGHATLYWYQQILGQGPKLLIQFQNNGVVDDSQLPKDRFSAERLKGVDSTLKIQPAKLEDSAVYLCASSSSNYGYTFGSGTRLTVV.

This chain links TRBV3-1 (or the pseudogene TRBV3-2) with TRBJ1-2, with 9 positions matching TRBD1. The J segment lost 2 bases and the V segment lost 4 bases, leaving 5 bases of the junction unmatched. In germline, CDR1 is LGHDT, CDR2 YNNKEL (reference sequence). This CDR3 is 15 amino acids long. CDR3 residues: CASSPLDRGNYGYTF. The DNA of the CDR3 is TGTGCCAGCAGCCCCCTGGACAGGGGCAACTATGGCTACACCTTC.

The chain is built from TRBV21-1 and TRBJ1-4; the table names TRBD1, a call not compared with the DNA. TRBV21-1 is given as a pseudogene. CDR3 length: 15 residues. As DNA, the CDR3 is TGTGCCAGCAGCAAGCCCGACAGGGATGGAGAAAAACTGTTTTTT. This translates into CASSKPDRDGEKLFF.

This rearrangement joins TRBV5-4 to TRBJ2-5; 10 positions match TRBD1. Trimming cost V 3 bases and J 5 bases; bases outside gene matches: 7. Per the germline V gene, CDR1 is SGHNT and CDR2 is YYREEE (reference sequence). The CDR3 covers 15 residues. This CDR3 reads CASSSDRGLFETQYF. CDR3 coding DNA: TGTGCCAGCAGCTCCGACAGGGGGCTTTTCGAGACCCAGTACTTC.

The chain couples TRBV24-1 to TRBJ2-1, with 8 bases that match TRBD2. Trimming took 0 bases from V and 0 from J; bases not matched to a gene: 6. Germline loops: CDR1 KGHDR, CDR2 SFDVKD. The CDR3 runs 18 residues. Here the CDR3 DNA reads TGTGCCACCAGTGATTTGCAAGCGGGAGAGAGCTCCTACAATGAGCAGTTCTTC. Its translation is CATSDLQAGESSYNEQFF.

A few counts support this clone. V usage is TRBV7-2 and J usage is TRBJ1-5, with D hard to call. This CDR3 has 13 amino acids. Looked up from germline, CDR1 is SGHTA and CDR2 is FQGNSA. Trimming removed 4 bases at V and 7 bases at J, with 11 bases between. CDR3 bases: TGTGCCAGCAGCTCCAGCGGGGAGCAGCCCCAGCATTTT. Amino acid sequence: CASSSSGEQPQHF. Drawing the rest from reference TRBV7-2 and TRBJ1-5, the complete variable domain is GAGVSQSPSNKVTEKGKDVELRCDPISGHTALYWYRQSLGQGLEFLIYFQGNSAPDKSGLPSDRFSAERTGGSVSTLTIQRTQQEDSAVYLCASSSSGEQPQHFGDGTRLSIL.

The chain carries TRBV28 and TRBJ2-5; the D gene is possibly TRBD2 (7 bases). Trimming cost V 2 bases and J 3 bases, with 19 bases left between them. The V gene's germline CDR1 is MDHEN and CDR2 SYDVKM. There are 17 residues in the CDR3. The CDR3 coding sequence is TGTGCCAGCAGTTTAAATCAGGGGACTAATTATAAAGAGACCCAGTACTTC. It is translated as CASSLNQGTNYKETQYF.

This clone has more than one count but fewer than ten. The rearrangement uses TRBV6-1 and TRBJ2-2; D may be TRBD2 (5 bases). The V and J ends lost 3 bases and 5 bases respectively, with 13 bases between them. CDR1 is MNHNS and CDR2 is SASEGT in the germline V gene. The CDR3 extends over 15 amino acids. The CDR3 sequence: CASSDPTKRTGELFF. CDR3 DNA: TGTGCCAGCAGTGACCCGACTAAGCGGACCGGGGAGCTGTTTTTT.

Written as DNA, the CDR3 is TGCAGCTCCGACAGGGGGCATGGTGAGCAGTTCTTC. It encodes CSSDRGHGEQFF. J is TRBJ2-1 and V is TRBV29-1; 10 bases are a match to TRBD1. Germline V lookup: CDR1 SQVTM, CDR2 ANQGSEA. With 8 bases clipped from V and 9 bases from J, the junction kept 7 bases outside the gene matches. This CDR3 comprises 12 residues.

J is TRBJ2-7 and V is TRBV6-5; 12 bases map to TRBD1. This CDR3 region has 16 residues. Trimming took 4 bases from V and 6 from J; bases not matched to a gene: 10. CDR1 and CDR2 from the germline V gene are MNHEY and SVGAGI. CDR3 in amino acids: CASSSQAGTGGFEQYF. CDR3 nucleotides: TGTGCCAGCAGTTCCCAAGCCGGGACAGGGGGCTTCGAGCAGTACTTC.

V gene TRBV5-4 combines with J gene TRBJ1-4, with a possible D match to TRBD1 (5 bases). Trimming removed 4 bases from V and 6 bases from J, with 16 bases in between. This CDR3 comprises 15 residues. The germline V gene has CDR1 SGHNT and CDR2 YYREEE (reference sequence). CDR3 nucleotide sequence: TGTGCCAGCAGCCGCAGTTCTCCGGGGGATGAAAAACTGTTTTTT. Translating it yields CASSRSSPGDEKLFF.

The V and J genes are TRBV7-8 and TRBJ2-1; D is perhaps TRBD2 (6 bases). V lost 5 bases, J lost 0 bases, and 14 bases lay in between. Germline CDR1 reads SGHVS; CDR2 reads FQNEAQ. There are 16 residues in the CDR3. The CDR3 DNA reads TGTGCCAGCAGCCCACGGGGGTCCTTCTCCTACAATGAGCAGTTCTTC. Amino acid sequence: CASSPRGSFSYNEQFF.

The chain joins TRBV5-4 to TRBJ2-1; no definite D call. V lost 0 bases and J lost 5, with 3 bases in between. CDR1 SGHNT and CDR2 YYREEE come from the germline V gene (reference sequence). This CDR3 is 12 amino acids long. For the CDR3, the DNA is TGTGCCAGCAGCTTGGGGCACAATGAGCAGTTCTTC. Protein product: CASSLGHNEQFF. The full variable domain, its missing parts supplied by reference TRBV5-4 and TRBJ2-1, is ETGVTQSPTHLIKTRGQQVTLRCSSQSGHNTVSWYQQALGQGPQFIFQYYREEENGRGNFPPRFSGLQFPNYSSELNVNALELDDSALYLCASSLGHNEQFFGPGTRLTVL.

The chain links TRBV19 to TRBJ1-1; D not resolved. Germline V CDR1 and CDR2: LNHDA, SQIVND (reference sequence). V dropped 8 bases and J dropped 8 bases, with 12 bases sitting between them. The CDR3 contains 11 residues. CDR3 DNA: TGTGCCAGTCGGCTGGAGAAAGAAGCTTTCTTT. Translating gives CASRLEKEAFF.

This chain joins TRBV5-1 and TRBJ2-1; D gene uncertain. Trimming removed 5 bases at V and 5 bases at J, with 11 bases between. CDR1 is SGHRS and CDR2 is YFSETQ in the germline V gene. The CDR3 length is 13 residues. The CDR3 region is CASSRGADNEQFF. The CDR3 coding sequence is TGCGCCAGCAGTCGAGGAGCTGACAATGAGCAGTTCTTC.